This record concerns one TCR beta chain sequence. This clonotype was seen repeatedly, ten times or more. Its antigen is unknown. No base qualities exist here, and no much larger clone lies one base off it. Library creation used multiplex PCR. Instrument used: Illumina HiSeq 4000. TCR beta libraries were built with iRepertoire HTBI primers and Arm-PCR amplification of CDR3 regions. PCR products were gel purified before sequencing. Regarding the original processing steps: A total of 62 TRBV and 14 TRBJ segments were identified across samples and were used for gene usage analysis of CDR3 amino acid clonotypes. COPE and FqMerger were used to merge the filtered high-quality paired reads into contigs. BLAST was used to align contigs to IMGT TRBV, TRBD and TRBJ reference genes, with CDR3 defined following IMGT. Any clonotype with a frequency above 0.1% was classified as a highly expanded clone. Shannon entropy was used to measure repertoire diversity, and the Gini coefficient was used to measure V-J evenness. Public clonotypes were defined as clonotypes shared by more than one individual. TCRdb reworked the public reads: Q25 trimming with fastp, MiXCR clone assembly, productive beta chains retained. CDR3 protein duplicates are merged, each entry listing the most common genes and DNA. TCRdb, rather than the study authors, made the V and J calls. In this sample the table shows under 700,000 distinct CDR3 sequences, 15% to 20% of which occur a single time. The top ten clones comprise more than 20% of the sample.

The sample comes from a study of regulatory T cells in long-lasting Graves disease (dated by TCRdb to about 2021). In the study overall: Antithyroid drugs had been taken for less than 3 months by newly diagnosed Graves' disease patients. Persistent Graves' disease patients were compared with newly diagnosed Graves' disease patients by peripheral blood TCR sequencing and RNA sequencing. The study was registered as a clinical trial and conducted in China. A total of around 35 samples were covered by TCR sequencing, comprising around 13 persistent and about 20 newly diagnosed Graves' disease patients. What the work shows at the level of the full study, not this receptor alone: TRBV28, TRBJ1-2 and TRBJ2-5 were preferentially used in persistent disease, while TRBV20-1 and TRBJ2-1 were favored in newly diagnosed disease. Sequencing and analysis were restricted to the TCR beta chain. Peripheral blood alone was examined, since thyroid tissue, which constituted the primary lesion, could not be accessed. More public clonotypes were shared among persistent patients (approximately 3,000) than among newly diagnosed patients (roughly 1,000). The small sample size was acknowledged by the authors as a limitation that may reduce accuracy. Compared with newly diagnosed patients, persistent Graves' disease patients had lower TCR Shannon entropy and fewer highly expanded clones, which suggests clonal expansion.

The CDR3 runs 15 amino acids, cysteine and phenylalanine included. The only DNA kept is the CDR3, 45 bases in frame from the first base. A distance of 12 bases separates the germline ends of V and J, which lose 0 bases and 5 bases respectively. The germline V gene gives CDR1 as SGHRS and CDR2 as YFSETQ. Explained via the paper, the time point label denotes: newly diagnosed GD, antithyroid drugs for less than 3 months. For both TCR sequencing and RNA sequencing, RNA was extracted from PBMCs using TRIzol. The diagnosis of Graves' disease was made according to American Thyroid Association guidelines. Patients were recruited from an endocrinology department in Xi'an, China. Each patient gave roughly 10 milliliters of peripheral blood, collected in an EDTA anticoagulant tube. Ficoll Paque Plus density gradient separation was used to isolate PBMCs, and no further T cell sorting was done. An Agilent 2100 Bioanalyzer and agarose gel were used to check RNA quality, and a NanoDrop 2000 was used to measure RNA concentration.

These data are also associated with another study on T cells in Graves' hyperthyroidism and ophthalmopathy. The second investigation adds: Graves' hyperthyroidism was defined as stable when no progression to ophthalmopathy occurred over 18 months of follow-up. Hyperthyroidism patients were newly diagnosed, with disease duration under 2 months, and aged 18 to 65 years. Any patient with an uncontrolled infection, another autoimmune disease, pregnancy or lactation was excluded. Diagnoses were based on clinical symptoms, serum thyroxine and TRAb, thyroid ultrasound and orbital computed tomography. The TCR CDR3 was subjected to a first round of RT-PCR using the HTBI primer set and the Qiagen OneStep RT-PCR kit. Most expanded thyroid clonotypes (frequency above 0.001) were also found in blood, which suggests that blood repertoires may mirror thyroid immune responses. Ophthalmopathy was separated from stable hyperthyroidism by a 13 V-J signature model, with over 85% sensitivity and about 81% specificity obtained in cross-validation and 80%/75% obtained in testing. In validation, the model predicted progression to ophthalmopathy with 65% to 71% sensitivity and roughly 75% specificity, a median of around six months before onset. A discovery cohort of 95 to 100 patients, 43 with Graves' ophthalmopathy and 55 to 60 with stable Graves' hyperthyroidism, was used to find distinguishing TCR V-J signatures. Whether ophthalmopathy could be predicted prospectively was tested in an independent validation cohort made up of under 20 hyperthyroidism patients plus 17 patients who later progressed to ophthalmopathy. The 90 or so discovery patients were randomly split 7:3 into training and test sets. Thyroid tissue and blood T-cell repertoires from about six Graves' hyperthyroidism patients were also compared in the study. Once sampling was done, hyperthyroidism patients were given methimazole at a starting dose of 30 mg daily, whereas ophthalmopathy patients were given high-dose intravenous methylprednisolone. Libraries were constructed in a second round of multiplex PCR, after which size selection and purification were performed. Libraries were sequenced paired-end with 100 bp reads on an Illumina HiSeq2000. SOAPnuke was used to process the raw data, throwing out any read that contained adapters or uncalled bases, had a mean Phred below 15, or lacked an exact constant-primer or identifier match. High-quality paired reads were merged with COPE v1.2.5, and unique nucleotide sequences were defined as clonotypes. MiTCR v1.1 was used to align clonotypes to the IMGT TRBV, TRBD and TRBJ reference segments. The analysis was restricted to V-J combinations with a frequency above 0.0001, which together covered over 99% of the repertoires. The TCS score was defined as F50 (clonal expansion) divided by E x V (chaos), with BLOSUM62-based TCRdist calculated between CDR3 peptides within each V-J. Welch's t-statistics and random forest reduced several hundred V-J features to under 15, which were used in a naive Bayes classifier (R e1071). No statistical method was used to set the sample size in advance, and investigators knew the group allocation. According to the paper, TCR Vbeta CDR3 sequencing was carried out on about 140 peripheral blood samples, which came from under 50 ophthalmopathy, around 75 hyperthyroidism and 17 progressor patients.

The rearrangement joined TRBV5-1 to TRBJ2-1; the D gene is possibly TRBD1 or TRBD2, each agreeing over 5 bases. This clonotype was sampled from a middle-aged woman with Graves disease. Donor details come from another sample of the same person, matched by shared clones. The material was peripheral blood mononuclear cells (PBMCs), obtained at new diagnosis, from a patient treated with antithyroid drugs. The base sequence is TGCGCCAGCAGCTTGGTGCAGGGACCCCACAATGAGCAGTTCTTC. It translates as CASSLVQGPHNEQFF. The entire variable domain, with the stretches around the CDR3 drawn from the reference TRBV5-1 and TRBJ2-1 proteins, is KAGVTQTPRYLIKTRGQQVTLSCSPISGHRSVSWYQQTPGQGLQFLFEYFSETQRNKGNFPGRFSGRQFSNSRSEMNVSTLELGDSALYLCASSLVQGPHNEQFFGPGTRLTVL.